The entry that follows covers one T cell receptor beta chain sequence. Its target is not known. Use of 60 Vbeta and 13 Jbeta primers characterized the PCR. In the authors' workflow: The count from a later analysis was roughly 80 million unique TCR beta chains, approximately 9.9 million of them shared. Repertoires were generated with immunoSEQ multiplex PCR, while TCRdb's copy carries only in-frame clones and drops some. That table is the source of V, J and clone size, and D and trimming were worked out from the DNA. In the table there are 130,000 to 150,000 clones, roughly four fifths of which are singletons. These data originate in a study of cytomegalovirus exposure and HLA in healthy donors. On the study more broadly: The Caucasian-associated ancestry cluster contained 81% of the roughly 390 genotyped donors.

General study results and limits: What was likely a sequencing artifact was a cluster of highly shared sequence variants. The study had only CMV serostatus as immune exposure information.

The sequence was collected from a human donor in good health. Sequenced: PBMCs.

CDR3 sequence: CASSSLAGGPYNEQFF. The DNA for the CDR3 is TGCGCCAGCAGCTCCTTAGCGGGAGGCCCCTACAATGAGCAGTTCTTC. The rearrangement joins TRBV4-1 to TRBJ2-1; the match to TRBD2 covers 10 bases. The CDR3 loop spans 16 amino acids. CDR1 is MGHRA and CDR2 is YSYEKL in the germline V gene. Trimming cost V 5 bases and J 2 bases; bases outside gene matches: 6.